This T cell receptor (beta chain) was retrieved from a study of T cell responses to AZD1222 COVID-19 vaccine. Study information: Pooled in the analysis were second doses at about 4 or about 12 weeks. Study results and caveats: Repertoire collection took place solely once the T cell response had peaked. The number of AZD1222 recipients seropositive at baseline was only 5 to 7. Vaccine-related CD4 TCRs covered spike, predominating at 160-218 and 743-854.

Comment on this clone: Antigen: not known.

The data were produced by immunoSEQ multiplex PCR, yet TCRdb's version contains in-frame clones alone and is incomplete. The sample comprises about 100,000 clones, about nine tenths of which are singletons, and 1.5% to 2% rests with the top ten. The J segment lost 2 bases and the V segment lost 0 bases, leaving 7 bases of the junction unmatched. The CDR3 contains 18 residues. CDR1 and CDR2 from the germline V gene are SGHRS and YFSETQ. The TCR was taken from an adult in good health. The sample was peripheral blood, taken on day 0 of AZD1222 vaccination. The rearrangement joins TRBV5-1 to TRBJ2-1; 11 positions agree with TRBD2. Here the CDR3 DNA reads TGCGCCAGCAGCTTGGACCTAGCGGGAGGCCCTCCCTACAATGAGCAGTTCTTC. This gives the protein CASSLDLAGGPPYNEQFF.